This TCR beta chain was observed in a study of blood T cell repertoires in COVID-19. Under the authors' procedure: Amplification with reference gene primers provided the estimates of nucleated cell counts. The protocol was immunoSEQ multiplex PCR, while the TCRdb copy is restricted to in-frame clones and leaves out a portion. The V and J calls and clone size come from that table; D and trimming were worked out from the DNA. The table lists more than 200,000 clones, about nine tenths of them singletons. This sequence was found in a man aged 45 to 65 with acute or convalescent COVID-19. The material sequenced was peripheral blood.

CDR3 residues: CASSLAGTEINQPQHF. CDR3 DNA sequence: TGTGCCAGCAGCTTAGCGGGGACAGAGATCAATCAGCCCCAGCATTTT. The J gene is TRBJ1-5, the V gene TRBV7-2, with 7 bases identical to TRBD1. V lost 0 bases, J lost 3 bases, and 5 bases stayed unmatched. The CDR3 runs to 16 residues. Germline lookup yields CDR1 SGHTA and CDR2 FQGNSA. Filled out from reference TRBV7-2 and TRBJ1-5, the complete variable domain reads GAGVSQSPSNKVTEKGKDVELRCDPISGHTALYWYRQSLGQGLEFLIYFQGNSAPDKSGLPSDRFSAERTGGSVSTLTIQRTQQEDSAVYLCASSLAGTEINQPQHFGDGTRLSIL.